This record looks at one TCR beta chain sequence and its context. What it recognizes is unknown. This specimen belongs to a study of T cell clusters in autoimmune cytopenias. Across the whole study: Healthy control donors averaged about 52 years of age, with a median of approximately 60 years. Study-wide results and limits: Active autoimmune hepatitis patients had approximately 3-fold fewer exclusive TRB clusters than healthy donors.

Germline lookup yields CDR1 MNHEY and CDR2 SVGAGI. This CDR3 contains 15 residues. TRB was amplified by touch-down multiplex PCR, primer pools A and B combined. TCRdb reprocessed the multiplex PCR reads; each CDR3 protein has one entry and no DNA is given. The sample shows approximately 5,000 distinct CDR3 sequences, and around 16% sits with its ten largest clones. Each sample's input was approximately 270 ng genomic DNA, about 38,000 genome equivalents. The data were also submitted as part of a second study, on T cell repertoires in aging, cancer and after chemotherapy. As that study records: Healthy donor repertoires were recorded over several months to years and showed clear clonal overlap.

This TCR came from a human donor in good health. This chain links TRBV6-5 with TRBJ1-5; TCRdb's D call, TRBD1, is unchecked because there is no DNA. Specimen: peripheral blood. The CDR3 region is CASRSNRGGNQPQHF.